The sequence of this TCR beta chain was determined in a study of blood T cells in healthy people across ages. General study points: Older individuals had lower TCR beta diversity per million T cells (the decline was roughly linear).

This CDR3 contains 14 residues. The V gene's germline CDR1 is SEHNR and CDR2 FQNEAQ (reference sequence). V was shortened by 5 bases and J by 2 bases, with 13 bases between the two germline ends. This clonotype was picked up a small number of times. No antigen is known for it. Every donor gave roughly 9.2 milliliters of peripheral blood. A sample-barcoded 5' primer and a J-beta primer mix were used in a second PCR of roughly 6 to 12 cycles. TCRdb redid the calling of the 5' RACE reads with MiXCR, one entry per CDR3 protein. The table records some 930,000 distinct CDR3 sequences, 25% to 30% of them present only once. The sample was also reused in another study, on T cells of mothers and their children.

The receptor was derived from a middle-aged woman in good health. The sequenced sample consisted of blood. The V call is TRBV7-9, the J call TRBJ2-7; TRBD2 might be the D (7 bases). The DNA for the CDR3 is TGTGCCAGCAGCCCCGGGGGGCCAACCTACGAGCAGTACTTC. Encoded protein: CASSPGGPTYEQYF.